This entry lists 7 T cell receptor beta chains sequenced from one sample in a study of T cells after yellow fever vaccination. TCRdb fed the 5' RACE reads into MiXCR, producing one record per CDR3 protein. The sample has approximately 300,000 distinct CDR3 sequences; about 10% are singletons. The sample consisted of CD4+ T cells sorted from PBMCs, taken 45 days after the yellow fever booster vaccination. These receptors were taken from a man younger than 35 who received the YFV17D yellow fever vaccine.

The chain uses TRBV7-9 and TRBJ1-2; D not certain. Germline V CDR1 and CDR2: SEHNR, FQNEAQ (reference sequence). V lost 2 bases and J 5 bases, leaving 0 bases between the germline ends. This CDR3 is 10 amino acids long. As DNA, the CDR3 is TGTGCCAGCAGCTTATATGGCTACACCTTC. Protein sequence: CASSLYGYTF.

This clonotype was seen a few times. V gene TRBV7-2 combines with J gene TRBJ2-1, with 8 nucleotides matching TRBD2. CDR1 is SGHTA, CDR2 FQGNSA, per germline. The CDR3 runs to 15 residues. V gave up 1 base and J gave up 3 bases; unmatched junction bases: 2. The CDR3 DNA sequence: TGTGCCAGCAGCTTAGATCGGGGGGGCTACAATGAGCAGTTCTTC. Protein: CASSLDRGGYNEQFF.

This clonotype was picked up a small number of times. The rearrangement uses TRBV15 and TRBJ2-3, with D possibly being TRBD2 (5 bases). Germline CDR1 is LNHNV and CDR2 is YYDKDF (reference sequence). The CDR3 totals 15 residues. The V gene lost 4 bases and the J gene lost 3 bases, with 14 bases spanning the gap. In DNA form, the CDR3 reads TGTGCCACCAGCAACCTTCTAGCCCCTACAGATACGCAGTATTTT. It is translated as CATSNLLAPTDTQYF.

The chain has TRBV7-2 and TRBJ2-5; D is uncertain. Germline V lookup: CDR1 SGHTA, CDR2 FQGNSA. The CDR3 totals 13 residues. V was trimmed by 5 bases and J by 2 bases, leaving 9 bases between them. Here the CDR3 DNA reads TGTGCCAGCAGCCGTAGACGGCAAGAGACCCAGTACTTC. This codes for CASSRRRQETQYF.

This clonotype was detected only a few times. The CDR3 DNA reads TGCGCCAGCAGCCGTAATCCGGGACAGGGATCCGGGGAGCTGTTTTTT. Protein: CASSRNPGQGSGELFF. This chain links TRBV4-3 with TRBJ2-2, with TRBD1 matching over 9 bases. J gave up 6 bases and V 4 bases, and 9 bases lay outside the gene matches. The CDR3 loop spans 16 amino acids. Germline lookup yields CDR1 LGHNA and CDR2 YSLEER.

The chain employs TRBV10-1 and TRBJ2-5; D remains ambiguous. In germline, CDR1 is WNHNN, CDR2 SYGVQD (reference sequence). Trimming stripped 10 bases from V and 1 base from J, with 16 bases between. The CDR3 consists of 14 residues. The CDR3 region has the DNA TGCGCCAATTCGACTGGTGAAACCCAAGAGACCCAGTACTTC. Amino acids: CANSTGETQETQYF.

The genes are TRBV4-2 and TRBJ1-2; weak D call: TRBD1 (5 bases). Per germline, CDR1 LGHNA and CDR2 YNFKEQ. V was cut by 0 bases and J by 9 bases, with 8 bases left in between. This CDR3 region has 12 residues. Written as DNA, the CDR3 is TGTGCCAGCAGCCAAGACGGGGCCAGCTACACCTTC. Translated: CASSQDGASYTF.